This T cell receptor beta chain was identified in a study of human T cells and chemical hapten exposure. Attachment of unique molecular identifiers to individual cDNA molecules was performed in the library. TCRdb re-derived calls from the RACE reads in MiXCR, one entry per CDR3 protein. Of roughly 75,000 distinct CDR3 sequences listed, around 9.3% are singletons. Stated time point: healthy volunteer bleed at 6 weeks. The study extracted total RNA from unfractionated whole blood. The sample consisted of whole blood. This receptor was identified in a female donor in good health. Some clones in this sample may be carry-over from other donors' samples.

The chain's CDR3 is CASSYKGGETQYF. The CDR3 bases are TGTGCCAGCAGTTACAAGGGAGGGGAGACCCAGTACTTC. The V call is TRBV6-6, the J call TRBJ2-5, with 7 bases matching TRBD2. The trim removed 2 bases at V and 5 bases at J, leaving 2 bases unmatched. Per germline, CDR1 MNHNY and CDR2 SVGAGI (reference sequence). The length of the CDR3 is 13 residues.